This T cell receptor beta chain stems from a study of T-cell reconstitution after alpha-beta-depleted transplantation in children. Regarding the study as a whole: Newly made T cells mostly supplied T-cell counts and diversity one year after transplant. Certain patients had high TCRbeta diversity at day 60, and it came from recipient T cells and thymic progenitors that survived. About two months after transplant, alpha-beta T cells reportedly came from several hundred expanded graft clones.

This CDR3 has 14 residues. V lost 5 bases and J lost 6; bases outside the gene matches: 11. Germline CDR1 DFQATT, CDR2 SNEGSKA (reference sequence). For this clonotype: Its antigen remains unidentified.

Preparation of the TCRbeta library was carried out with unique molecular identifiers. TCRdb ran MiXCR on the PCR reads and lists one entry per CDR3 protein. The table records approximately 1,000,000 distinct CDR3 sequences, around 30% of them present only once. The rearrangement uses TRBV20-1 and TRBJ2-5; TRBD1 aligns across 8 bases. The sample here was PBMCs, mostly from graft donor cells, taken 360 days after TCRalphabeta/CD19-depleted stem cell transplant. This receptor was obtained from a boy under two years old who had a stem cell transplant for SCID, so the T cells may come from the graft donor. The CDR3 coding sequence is TGCAGTGCTGCGGTCGACAGGGGAGTGAAGACCCAGTACTTC. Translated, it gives CSAAVDRGVKTQYF.